The T cell receptor beta chain under discussion was sequenced for a study of long-term antiretroviral therapy in people with HIV. For the study at large: Earliest sampling preceded the 2015 immediate-ART recommendation by about a decade. Points from the study as a whole: ART adherence was not documented, and neither viral resistance nor therapy changes had any data. Clones that had undergone expansion before ART prevailed in the repertoire throughout all time points. Gathering of blood took place between the mid-2000s and the late 2010s, possibly under older ART regimens.

This clone was recorded a few times. The antigen is unknown. At the survey level, the v3.0 immunoSEQ assay was run. Method: immunoSEQ multiplex PCR; TCRdb's copy keeps in-frame clones and lacks some. The data show 7,100 or so clones, with roughly 80% seen just once and 20% to 25% held by the top ten. J was trimmed by 3 bases and V by 0 bases; bases with no gene match: 3. This CDR3 comprises 16 residues. Per the germline V gene, CDR1 is SGHAT and CDR2 is FQNNGV. The sample was unsorted PBMCs, taken 1.1 years after starting antiretroviral therapy. The receptor was derived from a man aged 35-49 years with HIV. The chain couples TRBV11-2 to TRBJ2-3, with 10 nucleotides matching TRBD1. For the CDR3, the DNA is TGTGCCAGCAGCTTAGAGACAGGGGGCATGACAGATACGCAGTATTTT. Its translation is CASSLETGGMTDTQYF.